This passage covers 27 T cell receptor beta chains from one sample sequenced in a study of blood T cell repertoires in COVID-19. Clones were read by immunoSEQ multiplex PCR, and TCRdb kept only the in-frame ones, dropping some. The sample carries roughly 200,000 clones, 70% to 90% recorded once. The sample comprised peripheral blood. The origin of the receptors is a man over 45 with COVID-19, enrolled during active disease.

CDR3 nucleotide sequence: TGTGCCAGCAGTTATAATAGCGGGGGGGCCGATACGCAGTATTTT. Amino acids: CASSYNSGGADTQYF. This chain uses TRBV6-5 with TRBJ2-3; 11 bases agree with TRBD2. The CDR3 consists of 15 residues. Germline assignment: CDR1 MNHEY and CDR2 SVGAGI. The ends lost 3 bases at V and 6 bases at J; junction bases unmatched: 5.

The chain couples TRBV12-3 or TRBV12-4 to TRBJ2-5; D is perhaps TRBD2 (5 bases). This CDR3 comprises 13 residues. V was trimmed by 7 bases and J by 0 bases, leaving 9 bases between them. The CDR3 nucleotides read TGTGCCAGCACCAGCGGAAACCAAGAGACCCAGTACTTC. It translates to CASTSGNQETQYF.

A note on this clone: One end of the junction varies from germline; a read error may be responsible. The chain couples TRBV28 to TRBJ2-3; D unresolved. The CDR3 consists of 12 residues. Germline values: CDR1 MDHEN, CDR2 SYDVKM. The DNA for the CDR3 is TGTGCCAGCAGTTTATACCCAGAAACGCAGTATTTT. Its translation: CASSLYPETQYF.

This chain links TRBV28 with TRBJ2-1; the match to TRBD2 covers 9 bases. Germline loops: CDR1 MDHEN, CDR2 SYDVKM. V was clipped by 7 bases and J by 9 bases; unmatched bases: 7. The CDR3 runs 13 residues. The CDR3 bases are TGTGCCAGCATGGCGGGGGGGCAAACTGAGCAGTTCTTC. This translates into CASMAGGQTEQFF.

The V gene is TRBV27, the J gene TRBJ2-1; TRBD2 matches 10 bases. The trim removed 5 bases at V and 5 bases at J, leaving 3 bases unmatched. CDR1 is MNHEY and CDR2 is SMNVEV in the germline V gene (reference sequence). The CDR3 is 14 residues long. The CDR3 sequence: CASSMGLANNEQFF. The CDR3 DNA reads TGTGCCAGCAGTATGGGACTAGCGAACAATGAGCAGTTCTTC.

V is TRBV4-1 and J is TRBJ2-7; D is perhaps TRBD2 (5 bases). Trimming removed 0 bases from V and 5 bases from J, with 11 bases in between. This CDR3 region has 14 residues. Germline CDR1 reads MGHRA; CDR2 reads YSYEKL. The CDR3 DNA reads as TGCGCCAGCAGCCAAGATTCGCGGGTGAACGAGCAGTACTTC. Its translation: CASSQDSRVNEQYF.

This clone was detected once. As DNA, the CDR3 is TGTGCCAGCAGCTTAGGGGGACTACTCAATGAGCAGTTCTTC. Amino acid sequence: CASSLGGLLNEQFF. This chain links TRBV7-3 with TRBJ2-1; 7 nucleotides align to TRBD2. V lost 2 bases, J lost 6 bases, and 4 bases stayed unmatched. Germline-derived CDR1 and CDR2 are SGHTA and FQGTGA. This CDR3 is 14 amino acids long.

The chain carries TRBV6-5 and TRBJ1-1; the D is unclear. This CDR3 has 11 residues. V was clipped by 6 bases and J by 5 bases, with 7 bases between them. Germline loops: CDR1 MNHEY, CDR2 SVGAGI. Written as DNA, the CDR3 is TGTGCCAGCAGGGCGGAGACTGAAGCTTTCTTT. This encodes CASRAETEAFF.

This rearrangement joins TRBV7-3 to TRBJ2-7, with D perhaps TRBD2 (6 bases). V dropped 7 bases and J dropped 2 bases, with 15 bases sitting between them. The CDR3 length is 14 residues. CDR1 is SGHTA, CDR2 FQGTGA, per germline. CDR3 DNA sequence: TGTGCCAGCACCCCCCGGAGGGCGGCCTACGAGCAGTACTTC. Protein: CASTPRRAAYEQYF.

The chain employs TRBV9 and TRBJ2-3; 7 bases are a match to TRBD2. Trimming took 4 bases from V and 2 from J; bases not matched to a gene: 10. Germline V gene sequence: CDR1 SGDLS, CDR2 YYNGEE. The CDR3 runs to 16 residues. The CDR3 nucleotides are TGTGCCAGCAGCCTAATGGAAGCGGGAAACACAGATACGCAGTATTTT. Its translation: CASSLMEAGNTDTQYF.

The chain has TRBV7-9 and TRBJ2-7, with 10 bases that match TRBD2. Germline lookup yields CDR1 SEHNR and CDR2 FQNEAQ (reference sequence). Germline trimming cut 6 bases from V and 0 bases from J; bases unmatched to any gene: 2. CDR3 length: 14 residues. Written as DNA, the CDR3 is TGTGCCAGCAGTGGACTAGCGGACTCCTACGAGCAGTACTTC. It encodes CASSGLADSYEQYF.

This clone was found a few times. The chain uses TRBV7-2 and TRBJ2-7; 10 bases match TRBD2. Per germline, CDR1 SGHTA and CDR2 FQGNSA. V lost 1 base to trimming and J lost 3 bases; unmatched junction nucleotides: 3. CDR3 length: 15 residues. CDR3 sequence reads: CASSLEASGSYEQYF. CDR3 bases: TGTGCCAGCAGCTTAGAGGCTAGCGGGAGCTACGAGCAGTACTTC.

The rearrangement links TRBV19 to TRBJ2-7; 8 bases are a match to TRBD2. This CDR3 is built from 13 residues. The germline gives CDR1 LNHDA, CDR2 SQIVND (reference sequence). V trimming: 7 bases; J trimming: 5 bases; junction bases outside the gene matches: 7. The CDR3 sequence is CASTSGSIDEQYF. In DNA, the CDR3 is TGTGCCAGTACAAGCGGGAGTATCGACGAGCAGTACTTC.

The V and J genes are TRBV5-1 and TRBJ2-2; TRBD1 might be the D (5 bases). The V gene's germline CDR1 is SGHRS and CDR2 YFSETQ. Trimming left V 5 bases short and J 0 bases short, with 11 bases between. The CDR3 sequence is 15 residues long. CDR3 loop: CASRPTGSNTGELFF. In nucleotides, the CDR3 is TGCGCCAGCAGGCCTACAGGTTCGAACACCGGGGAGCTGTTTTTT.

The genes are TRBV19 and TRBJ2-1, with D tentatively TRBD2 (6 bases). Germline values: CDR1 LNHDA, CDR2 SQIVND (reference sequence). Trimming took off 6 bases at V and 6 bases at J, with 15 bases between the two ends. This CDR3 comprises 14 residues. The CDR3 protein is CASRAGLAVNEQFF. DNA for the CDR3: TGTGCCAGTAGGGCGGGGCTGGCCGTCAATGAGCAGTTCTTC.

The rearrangement links TRBV5-1 to TRBJ2-2, with 11 bases matching TRBD2. The CDR3 contains 15 residues. The trim removed 3 bases at V and 5 bases at J, leaving 3 bases unmatched. Germline CDR1 is SGHRS and CDR2 is YFSETQ. CDR3 in amino acids: CASSSIAGGTGELFF. Written as DNA, the CDR3 is TGCGCCAGCAGCTCGATAGCGGGAGGGACCGGGGAGCTGTTTTTT.

This chain joins TRBV7-8 and TRBJ2-6; maybe TRBD1 (6 bases). This CDR3 comprises 17 residues. Germline V gene sequence: CDR1 SGHVS, CDR2 FQNEAQ. V dropped 5 bases and J dropped 0 bases, with 14 bases sitting between them. CDR3 residues: CASSLRGPGSGANVLTF. As DNA, the CDR3 is TGTGCCAGCAGCCTCAGGGGCCCCGGCTCTGGGGCCAACGTCCTGACTTTC. Full variable domain (remainder filled in from reference TRBV7-8 and TRBJ2-6): GAGVSQSPRYKVAKRGQDVALRCDPISGHVSLFWYQQALGQGPEFLTYFQNEAQLDKSGLPSDRFFAERPEGSVSTLKIQRTQQEDSAVYLCASSLRGPGSGANVLTFGAGSRLTVL.

Notes on this clone: Other DNA sequences in the sample encode the same CDR3. The rearrangement links TRBV30 to TRBJ2-1, with 14 nucleotides matching TRBD2. Trimming at V came to 3 bases and at J to 8 bases, leaving 3 bases not matched to a gene. Germline CDR1 and CDR2: GTSNPN and SVGIG (reference sequence). This CDR3 has 14 residues. CDR3 DNA sequence: TGTGCCTGGAGCGGACTAGCGGGAGGCCATGAGCAGTTCTTC. Encoded protein: CAWSGLAGGHEQFF.

In its sample, this clone was seen a few times. The chain couples TRBV27 to TRBJ2-7; 7 bases match TRBD1. The CDR3 covers 13 residues. CDR1 and CDR2 (germline): MNHEY, SMNVEV (reference sequence). V shed 3 bases and J 5 bases; nucleotides not matched to a gene: 4. CDR3 sequence: CASSFRQGDEQYF. In nucleotides, the CDR3 is TGTGCCAGCAGTTTTCGGCAGGGGGACGAGCAGTACTTC.

V gene TRBV25-1 combines with J gene TRBJ1-1, with TRBD1 identical over 8 bases. Germline V gives CDR1 MGHDK, CDR2 SYGVNS. The CDR3 spans 13 residues. The V segment lost 2 bases and the J segment 10 bases; nucleotides outside the gene matches: 6. The CDR3 protein is CASSEGQGARAFF. CDR3 DNA sequence: TGTGCCAGCAGTGAAGGCCAGGGGGCCCGAGCTTTCTTT. Together with reference TRBV25-1 and TRBJ1-1, the CDR3 gives the full variable domain: EADIYQTPRYLVIGTGKKITLECSQTMGHDKMYWYQQDPGMELHLIHYSYGVNSTEKGDLSSESTVSRIRTEHFPLTLESARPSHTSQYLCASSEGQGARAFFGQGTRLTVV.

Of note for this clone: An end of the junction differs from the germline gene, which may be a read error. The V gene is TRBV6-2 or TRBV6-3, the J gene TRBJ2-1; TRBD1 matches at 8 bases. The CDR3 runs to 17 residues. The germline V gene has CDR1 MNHEY and CDR2 SVGEGT. CDR3 bases: TGTGCCAGCAGTTACTCAAAAACCAGGGGGCTAACCAATCAGCAGTTCTTC. This translates into CASSYSKTRGLTNQQFF.

This chain joins TRBV7-2 and TRBJ1-6; TRBD1 aligns across 8 bases. The CDR3 covers 18 residues. CDR1 is SGHTA and CDR2 is FQGNSA in the germline V gene. V lost 2 bases and J lost 0; bases outside the gene matches: 6. Here the CDR3 reads CASSLRTGQSSYNSPLHF. The CDR3 DNA reads as TGTGCCAGCAGCTTACGGACAGGGCAAAGCTCCTATAATTCACCCCTCCACTTT.

This CDR3 reads CAVGRGPGNTIYF. CDR3 DNA: TGTGCCGTGGGGCGGGGGCCGGGAAACACCATATATTTT. This chain links TRBV30 with TRBJ1-3; possible D gene TRBD1, 6 bases. V was cut by 8 bases and J by 4 bases, with 15 bases left in between. This CDR3 contains 13 residues. CDR1 is GTSNPN and CDR2 is SVGIG in the germline V gene (reference sequence).

The V call is TRBV3-1 (or the pseudogene TRBV3-2), the J call TRBJ2-5, with TRBD2 matching 11 bases. V dropped 4 bases and J dropped 2; count of bases not matched to a gene: 3. The CDR3 length is 15 residues. Per germline, CDR1 LGHDT and CDR2 YNNKEL (reference sequence). The CDR3 nucleotides are TGTGCCAGCAGCCTCTTAGCGGGGGGGCAAGAGACCCAGTACTTC. It is translated as CASSLLAGGQETQYF.

The CDR3 is CASSLEGSGTGEQFF. In DNA, the CDR3 is TGCGCCAGCAGCTTGGAGGGTAGCGGGACTGGTGAGCAGTTCTTC. The V gene is TRBV5-1, the J gene TRBJ2-1; 8 nucleotides match TRBD2. V was pared by 0 bases and J by 9 bases, with 8 bases of the junction left unmatched. In germline, CDR1 is SGHRS, CDR2 YFSETQ. This CDR3 contains 15 residues.

V is TRBV6-2 or TRBV6-3 and J is TRBJ1-1; tentatively, D is TRBD1 (6 bases). V dropped 2 bases and J dropped 5 bases, with 12 bases sitting between them. CDR1 is MNHEY and CDR2 is SVGEGT in the germline V gene. The CDR3 is 14 residues long. The CDR3 loop reads CASSYPRQATEAFF. CDR3 in DNA: TGTGCCAGCAGTTACCCGCGACAGGCAACTGAAGCTTTCTTT.

The rearrangement uses TRBV9 and TRBJ2-1; 8 bases match TRBD2. J was trimmed by 5 bases and V by 0 bases; bases with no gene match: 4. Looked up from germline, CDR1 is SGDLS and CDR2 is YYNGEE. The CDR3 contains 15 residues. The CDR3 sequence: CASSVEAGGNNEQFF. Here the CDR3 DNA reads TGTGCCAGCAGCGTAGAGGCGGGAGGAAACAATGAGCAGTTCTTC.